A single sample is the source of the 28 T cell receptor beta chains below, sequenced in a study of cytomegalovirus exposure and HLA in healthy donors. It was with 60 Vbeta and 13 Jbeta primers that the PCR ran. Here immunoSEQ multiplex PCR was the method, and the copy in TCRdb shows in-frame clones only, minus some. The profile shows some 81,000 clones, around 70% of them singletons. The sequenced sample was PBMCs. The receptors were gathered from a woman aged 40 to 50 in good health and CMV-seropositive.

The chain combines TRBV5-4 with TRBJ1-6, with TRBD1 identical over 7 bases. Trimming at V came to 0 bases and at J to 4 bases, leaving 4 bases not matched to a gene. The germline CDR1 and CDR2 sequences are SGHNT and YYREEE (reference sequence). CDR3 size: 16 residues. CDR3 loop: CASSLEGAVYNSPLHF. In DNA form, the CDR3 reads TGTGCCAGCAGCTTGGAGGGGGCCGTTTATAATTCACCCCTCCACTTT.

The chain combines TRBV7-2 with TRBJ1-2, with 8 bases that match TRBD1. The CDR3 length is 14 residues. From germline, CDR1 is SGHTA and CDR2 FQGNSA. V trimming: 5 bases; J trimming: 2 bases; junction bases outside the gene matches: 4. The CDR3 DNA is TGTGCCAGCAGCCGTGACAGGGGAAACTATGGCTACACCTTC. It encodes CASSRDRGNYGYTF.

The V gene is TRBV15, the J gene TRBJ2-2; D perhaps matches TRBD2 (5 bases). There are 15 residues in the CDR3. Germline V gene sequence: CDR1 LNHNV, CDR2 YYDKDF (reference sequence). V was trimmed by 5 bases and J by 3 bases, leaving 13 bases between them. The CDR3 spells CATSRGWVDTGELFF. CDR3 coding DNA: TGTGCCACCAGCCGCGGGTGGGTGGACACCGGGGAGCTGTTTTTT.

This clone was observed a single time. V and J are TRBV19 and TRBJ2-7, with D unclear. Germline V gives CDR1 LNHDA, CDR2 SQIVND (reference sequence). V was clipped by 3 bases and J by 4 bases, with 10 bases between them. The CDR3 covers 13 residues. The CDR3 DNA is TGTGCCAGTAGTATTCGTCAGTTTTACGAGCAGTACTTC. Protein: CASSIRQFYEQYF.

This clone was seen a handful of times. J is TRBJ2-7 and V is TRBV6-6; 8 bases are shared with TRBD1. The junction had 8 bases not matched to a gene; V was cut back by 4 bases and J by 6 bases. In germline, CDR1 is MNHNY, CDR2 SVGAGI (reference sequence). This CDR3 spans 14 amino acids. The CDR3 is CASSSGQGTGEQYF. Here the CDR3 DNA reads TGTGCCAGCAGTTCCGGACAGGGCACGGGCGAGCAGTACTTC.

This chain connects TRBV5-1 to TRBJ2-2; perhaps TRBD1 as D (5 bases). The CDR3 is 14 amino acids. Trimming stripped 5 bases from V and 4 bases from J, with 12 bases between. Germline V gives CDR1 SGHRS, CDR2 YFSETQ. The CDR3 region has the DNA TGCGCCAGCAGGCAGGGTATTGGCACCGGGGAGCTGTTTTTT. Protein: CASRQGIGTGELFF.

This chain joins TRBV14 and TRBJ1-1; D ambiguous. CDR1 SGHDN and CDR2 FVKESK come from the germline V gene. V was cut by 1 base and J by 4 bases, with 13 bases left in between. The CDR3 covers 15 residues. CDR3 bases: TGTGCCAGCAGCCAAGGGGGAGGCAAGGGCACTGAAGCTTTCTTT. The encoded protein is CASSQGGGKGTEAFF.

This clone was seen more than once but under ten times. The rearrangement uses TRBV6-1 and TRBJ2-4, with D unresolved. V gave up 3 bases and J gave up 6 bases, with 6 bases separating them. Germline V gene lookup returns CDR1 MNHNS and CDR2 SASEGT. The CDR3 runs to 12 residues. The CDR3 reads CASSDLGNIQYF. The CDR3 DNA reads TGTGCCAGCAGTGATCTAGGAAACATTCAGTACTTC.

With regard to this clone: At the DNA level, this CDR3 is encoded by other sequences in the same sample as well. This sequence joins TRBV30 and TRBJ2-7, with a tentative D call TRBD1 (5 bases). Trimming cost V 3 bases and J 5 bases, with 8 bases left between them. Germline CDR1 GTSNPN, CDR2 SVGIG (reference sequence). The CDR3 consists of 11 residues. The CDR3 region is CAWSQGNEQYF. The CDR3 DNA reads as TGTGCCTGGAGCCAGGGCAACGAGCAGTACTTC.

V and J are TRBV30 and TRBJ2-7, with TRBD1 matching over 7 bases. V gave up 7 bases and J gave up 1 base; unmatched junction bases: 4. This CDR3 is 12 amino acids long. Germline values: CDR1 GTSNPN, CDR2 SVGIG (reference sequence). Here the CDR3 DNA reads TGTGCCTATGACAGGGAGTCCTACGAGCAGTACTTC. The encoded protein is CAYDRESYEQYF.

V is TRBV19 and J is TRBJ1-2; 8 bases are a match to TRBD1. The CDR3 has 15 amino acids. V shed 2 bases and J 2 bases; nucleotides not matched to a gene: 4. CDR1 and CDR2 from the germline V gene are LNHDA and SQIVND (reference sequence). This CDR3 is CASSILNRGNYGYTF. The CDR3 nucleotides read TGTGCCAGTAGTATACTAAACAGGGGGAACTATGGCTACACCTTC.

The CDR3 nucleotides are TGTGCCAGCAGCATCTCCGGGGGGCGGGGCTATGGCTACACCTTC. Its translation: CASSISGGRGYGYTF. This chain connects TRBV7-2 to TRBJ1-2; TRBD1 is a possible D gene (6 bases). This CDR3 contains 15 residues. Deletions cut 5 bases from V and 4 bases from J, with 17 bases between. Germline loops: CDR1 SGHTA, CDR2 FQGNSA. The entire variable domain, with the rest obtained from reference TRBV7-2 and TRBJ1-2, is as follows: GAGVSQSPSNKVTEKGKDVELRCDPISGHTALYWYRQSLGQGLEFLIYFQGNSAPDKSGLPSDRFSAERTGGSVSTLTIQRTQQEDSAVYLCASSISGGRGYGYTFGSGTRLTVV.

This clone came up a few times. The rearrangement links TRBV4-1 to TRBJ1-1; TRBD1 is a possible D gene (5 bases). CDR3 length equals 16 residues. Germline V gene lookup returns CDR1 MGHRA and CDR2 YSYEKL. V was trimmed by 4 bases and J by 5 bases, leaving 20 bases between them. The CDR3: CASSPPRAAGRTEAFF. CDR3 nucleotide sequence: TGCGCCAGCAGCCCCCCCCGGGCCGCAGGGCGAACTGAAGCTTTCTTT.

The rearrangement uses TRBV7-8 and TRBJ1-2; possible D gene TRBD1, 6 bases. Trimming stripped 5 bases from V and 5 bases from J, with 21 bases between. This CDR3 comprises 16 residues. The germline CDR1 and CDR2 sequences are SGHVS and FQNEAQ. The CDR3 region has the DNA TGTGCCAGCAGCATATTAGGTGGGGGCGCTACATATGGCTACACCTTC. This sequence encodes CASSILGGGATYGYTF.

This clone has ten or more counts. The sample has other DNA sequences that encode this CDR3 too. This rearrangement joins TRBV10-3 to TRBJ2-3; a possible D gene is TRBD1 (5 bases). V lost 2 bases and J lost 0, with 6 bases in between. This CDR3 has 14 residues. The germline V gene encodes CDR1 ENHRY and CDR2 SYGVKD. The CDR3: CAISERGSTDTQYF. CDR3 bases: TGTGCCATCAGTGAGAGGGGAAGCACAGATACGCAGTATTTT.

The chain carries TRBV2 and TRBJ1-4; 8 bases match TRBD1. Looked up from germline, CDR1 is SNHLY and CDR2 is FYNNEI. The junction had 4 bases not matched to a gene; V was cut back by 6 bases and J by 4 bases. The CDR3 covers 14 residues. The CDR3 DNA reads TGTGCCAGCAGGGGACAGGACCTTAATGAAAAACTGTTTTTT. Amino acids: CASRGQDLNEKLFF.

The V call is TRBV7-2, the J call TRBJ2-5; TRBD1 matches 10 bases. V dropped 5 bases and J dropped 5; count of bases not matched to a gene: 5. The germline V gene encodes CDR1 SGHTA and CDR2 FQGNSA. This CDR3 spans 14 amino acids. DNA of the CDR3: TGTGCCAGCAGCGTGGACAGGGGGGCGGAGACCCAGTACTTC. Translation: CASSVDRGAETQYF. Full variable domain (outside the CDR3, taken from reference TRBV7-2 and TRBJ2-5): GAGVSQSPSNKVTEKGKDVELRCDPISGHTALYWYRQSLGQGLEFLIYFQGNSAPDKSGLPSDRFSAERTGGSVSTLTIQRTQQEDSAVYLCASSVDRGAETQYFGPGTRLLVL.

On this clone: Because it lacks the conserved phenylalanine or tryptophan at the end, this CDR3 is likely a read error. V gene TRBV4-3 combines with J gene TRBJ1-2; 8 positions agree with TRBD1. The CDR3 length is 15 residues. Germline V gives CDR1 LGHNA, CDR2 YSLEER. The V segment lost 2 bases and the J segment 2 bases; nucleotides outside the gene matches: 4. The CDR3 protein is CASSQSRTGNYGYTL. In DNA form, the CDR3 reads TGCGCCAGCAGCCAATCCCGGACAGGGAACTATGGCTACACCCTC.

This clone appeared once. The chain employs TRBV30 and TRBJ1-4; D is ambiguous. Per the germline V gene, CDR1 is GTSNPN and CDR2 is SVGIG (reference sequence). The CDR3 loop spans 12 amino acids. Trimming pared 3 bases from V and 6 bases from J, leaving 8 bases between. CDR3 in DNA: TGTGCCTGGAGGTTCGGGGATGAAAAACTGTTTTTT. Protein product: CAWRFGDEKLFF.

The chain combines TRBV11-2 with TRBJ1-1; TRBD1 agrees at 7 bases. V lost 3 bases, J lost 8 bases, and 9 bases stayed unmatched. Germline CDR1 reads SGHAT; CDR2 reads FQNNGV. This CDR3 is 14 amino acids long. The CDR3: CASSFLRGQTEAFF. Here the CDR3 DNA reads TGTGCCAGCAGCTTCCTGAGGGGACAGACCGAAGCTTTCTTT. Drawing the rest from reference TRBV11-2 and TRBJ1-1, the complete variable domain is EAGVAQSPRYKIIEKRQSVAFWCNPISGHATLYWYQQILGQGPKLLIQFQNNGVVDDSQLPKDRFSAERLKGVDSTLKIQPAKLEDSAVYLCASSFLRGQTEAFFGQGTRLTVV.

This clone came up once. The chain has TRBV6-5 and TRBJ2-7, with 8 bases identical to TRBD2. The trim removed 7 bases at V and 2 bases at J, leaving 4 bases unmatched. The CDR3 sequence is 13 residues long. The V gene's germline CDR1 is MNHEY and CDR2 SVGAGI. The CDR3 here is CASTSGPPYEQYF. DNA for the CDR3: TGTGCCAGCACTAGCGGGCCCCCCTACGAGCAGTACTTC.

This chain joins TRBV18 and TRBJ1-1; TRBD1 agrees at 11 bases. The junction had 4 bases not matched to a gene; V was cut back by 0 bases and J by 7 bases. This CDR3 comprises 15 residues. The germline gives CDR1 KGHSH, CDR2 LQKENI. CDR3 DNA sequence: TGTGCCAGCTCACCACCGGGACAGGGGGGTTTTGAAGCTTTCTTT. This gives the protein CASSPPGQGGFEAFF.

This clone showed up just once. The V gene is TRBV6-5, the J gene TRBJ2-5; possible D gene TRBD1, 5 bases. V gave up 7 bases and J gave up 0 bases, with 9 bases separating them. Germline values: CDR1 MNHEY, CDR2 SVGAGI. This CDR3 region has 13 residues. The CDR3 loop reads CASTPDNQETQYF. The CDR3 nucleotides are TGTGCCAGCACCCCGGACAACCAAGAGACCCAGTACTTC.

Only a few counts were recorded for this clone. The DNA for the CDR3 is TGTGCCAGCAGGGCCCAAGAGACCCAGTACTTC. Residues: CASRAQETQYF. V usage is TRBV7-2 and J usage is TRBJ2-5; D call uncertain. The CDR3 contains 11 residues. V dropped 6 bases and J dropped 1 base, with 3 bases sitting between them. The V gene's germline CDR1 is SGHTA and CDR2 FQGNSA.

The gene calls are TRBV28 and TRBJ1-1, with 9 positions matching TRBD1. The CDR3 is 17 residues long. Germline CDR1 is MDHEN and CDR2 is SYDVKM. Trimming at V came to 5 bases and at J to 3 bases, leaving 13 bases not matched to a gene. The CDR3 DNA reads as TGTGCCAGCAGTCCAACTACGGGGACAGGGAGGTACACTGAAGCTTTCTTT. This encodes CASSPTTGTGRYTEAFF.

This clone showed up just once. V is TRBV18 and J is TRBJ2-7; D perhaps matches TRBD1 (6 bases). V was shortened by 2 bases and J by 3 bases, with 8 bases between the two germline ends. CDR3 length equals 13 residues. CDR1 and CDR2 from the germline V gene are KGHSH and LQKENI. CDR3 amino acids: CASSPRTDYEQYF. In nucleotides, the CDR3 is TGTGCCAGCTCACCAAGGACAGACTACGAGCAGTACTTC.

As for this clone: The DNA is left out, because the CDR3 cannot be placed on it with certainty; the CDR3 is given as TCRdb lists it. V and J are TRBV27 and TRBJ2-6; the listed D gene, TRBD1, was not tested against the DNA. Germline V gene sequence: CDR1 MNHEY, CDR2 SMNVEV (reference sequence). The CDR3 totals 14 residues, both ends included. CDR3 amino acids: CASTWGSGANVLPF.

On this clone itself: At one end, the junction sequence differs from germline, possibly due to a read error. This chain joins TRBV6-1 and TRBJ1-2; 9 nucleotides match TRBD1. The CDR3 covers 14 residues. CDR1 is MNHNS and CDR2 is SASEGT in the germline V gene. This CDR3 reads CASSGTGVDYGYPF. The CDR3 DNA reads TGTGCCAGCAGTGGGACAGGGGTAGACTATGGCTACCCCTTC.